The rows below give T cell receptor beta chains drawn from one sample of a study of T cells in Graves' hyperthyroidism and ophthalmopathy. MiXCR, applied by TCRdb to the multiplex PCR reads, yields one record per CDR3 protein. The sample consists of about 840,000 distinct CDR3 sequences, roughly 40% of them appearing once. The sample taken for sequencing was blood. The receptors shown here come from a man between 18 and 29 years old with Graves' hyperthyroidism. Both conserved end residues are part of each CDR3. Each record gives: D gene, V gene, J gene, clone size, CDR3 protein, CDR3 DNA. The D gene is left open where the match is weak. Clone size appears in some rows only: once, few, many, or a class for an expanded clone.

D gene: .
V gene: TRBV19
J gene: TRBJ2-6
clone size: .
CDR3 protein: CAWTPGANVLTF
CDR3 DNA: TGTGCCTGGACCCCTGGGGCCAACGTCCTGACTTTC

D gene: .
V gene: TRBV12-3/TRBV12-4
J gene: TRBJ1-3
clone size: few
CDR3 protein: CASSATVNGNTIYF
CDR3 DNA: TGTGCCAGCAGTGCGACAGTCAATGGAAACACCATATATTTT

D gene: TRBD2
V gene: TRBV2
J gene: TRBJ2-5
clone size: .
CDR3 protein: CASSQDPPAGVGETQYF
CDR3 DNA: TGTGCCAGCAGCCAAGACCCCCCCGCGGGGGTAGGGGAGACCCAGTACTTC

D gene: TRBD2
V gene: TRBV20-1
J gene: TRBJ2-7
clone size: .
CDR3 protein: CSARDLLAGYYEQYF
CDR3 DNA: TGCAGTGCTAGAGATCTACTAGCGGGGTACTACGAGCAGTACTTC

D gene: .
V gene: TRBV20-1
J gene: TRBJ1-1
clone size: .
CDR3 protein: CGARRGTNTEAFF
CDR3 DNA: TGCGGTGCCAGAAGAGGGACCAACACTGAAGCTTTCTTT

D gene: TRBD2
V gene: TRBV5-4
J gene: TRBJ2-5
clone size: .
CDR3 protein: CASSGEGRGAPPQETRYF
CDR3 DNA: TGTGCCAGCAGCGGAGAGGGGCGGGGGGCCCCCCCTCAAGAGACCCGGTACTTC

D gene: TRBD2
V gene: TRBV7-3
J gene: TRBJ2-5
clone size: many
CDR3 protein: CASSLGGRGLETQYF
CDR3 DNA: TGTGCCAGCAGCTTAGGCGGGAGAGGCCTTGAGACCCAGTACTTC

D gene: TRBD1
V gene: TRBV25-1
J gene: TRBJ1-1
clone size: many
CDR3 protein: CASRTTGGNTEAFF
CDR3 DNA: TGTGCCAGCAGGACGACAGGGGGAAACACTGAAGCTTTCTTT

D gene: TRBD1
V gene: TRBV29-1
J gene: TRBJ1-1
clone size: .
CDR3 protein: CSGGRGHRGAFF
CDR3 DNA: TGCAGCGGGGGGAGGGGGCACCGGGGAGCTTTCTTT

D gene: .
V gene: TRBV12-3/TRBV12-4
J gene: TRBJ1-6
clone size: few
CDR3 protein: CASSLTAFNSPLHF
CDR3 DNA: TGTGCCAGCAGTTTAACCGCGTTTAATTCACCCCTCCACTTT

D gene: TRBD1
V gene: TRBV10-2
J gene: TRBJ1-5
clone size: few
CDR3 protein: CASRGVNQPQHF
CDR3 DNA: TGTGCCAGCAGGGGGGTCAATCAGCCCCAGCATTTT

D gene: .
V gene: TRBV29-1
J gene: TRBJ2-7
clone size: many
CDR3 protein: CSAAGAGGEQYF
CDR3 DNA: TGCAGCGCGGCGGGGGCCGGCGGCGAGCAGTACTTC

D gene: .
V gene: TRBV20-1
J gene: TRBJ1-2
clone size: many
CDR3 protein: CSATDTYGYTF
CDR3 DNA: TGCAGTGCCACGGACACCTATGGCTACACCTTC

D gene: .
V gene: TRBV7-8
J gene: TRBJ2-5
clone size: many
CDR3 protein: CASSPRAYQETQYF
CDR3 DNA: TGTGCCAGCAGCCCCCGGGCTTACCAAGAGACCCAGTACTTC

D gene: .
V gene: TRBV12-5
J gene: TRBJ2-7
clone size: .
CDR3 protein: CASGVRSYEQYF
CDR3 DNA: TGTGCTAGTGGTGTGCGAAGCTACGAGCAGTACTTC

D gene: TRBD1
V gene: TRBV7-9
J gene: TRBJ2-2
clone size: .
CDR3 protein: CASTNRQGLNTGELFF
CDR3 DNA: TGTGCCAGCACCAATCGACAGGGGTTGAACACCGGGGAGCTGTTTTTT

D gene: .
V gene: TRBV6-1
J gene: TRBJ2-2
clone size: .
CDR3 protein: CASRDWPGELFF
CDR3 DNA: TGTGCCAGCAGGGACTGGCCCGGGGAGCTGTTTTTT

D gene: .
V gene: TRBV19
J gene: TRBJ1-1
clone size: few
CDR3 protein: CASFTGNTEAFF
CDR3 DNA: TGTGCCAGCTTTACAGGGAACACTGAAGCTTTCTTT

D gene: .
V gene: TRBV10-1
J gene: TRBJ1-1
clone size: .
CDR3 protein: CASSHLGLAGPGKNTEAFF
CDR3 DNA: TGCGCCAGCAGCCATCTCGGCCTAGCGGGACCGGGGAAGAACACTGAAGCTTTCTTT

D gene: .
V gene: TRBV29-1
J gene: TRBJ1-4
clone size: many
CDR3 protein: CSVEEPNGQVFF
CDR3 DNA: TGCAGCGTTGAAGAACCTAACGGACAAGTATTTTTT

D gene: .
V gene: TRBV7-2
J gene: TRBJ2-2
clone size: .
CDR3 protein: CASSRGPPGELFF
CDR3 DNA: TGTGCCAGCAGTAGGGGCCCCCCTGGGGAGCTGTTTTTT

D gene: .
V gene: TRBV12-3/TRBV12-4
J gene: TRBJ1-5
clone size: .
CDR3 protein: CASSPMAASNQPQHF
CDR3 DNA: TGTGCCAGCAGCCCTATGGCCGCTAGCAATCAGCCCCAGCATTTT

D gene: TRBD1
V gene: TRBV19
J gene: TRBJ1-1
clone size: .
CDR3 protein: CASSIPRDRGPEAFF
CDR3 DNA: TGTGCCAGTAGTATTCCGAGGGACAGGGGCCCTGAAGCTTTCTTT

D gene: .
V gene: TRBV7-9
J gene: TRBJ2-7
clone size: many
CDR3 protein: CASSLADATYEQYF
CDR3 DNA: TGTGCCAGCAGCTTAGCGGACGCAACCTACGAGCAGTACTTC

D gene: .
V gene: TRBV7-2
J gene: TRBJ1-2
clone size: many
CDR3 protein: CASSLGLAASGYTF
CDR3 DNA: TGTGCCAGCAGCTTAGGCCTCGCGGCAAGTGGCTACACCTTC

D gene: TRBD1
V gene: TRBV6-5
J gene: TRBJ1-5
clone size: .
CDR3 protein: CASSYRGVNEQPQHF
CDR3 DNA: TGTGCCAGCAGCTACAGGGGGGTGAACGAGCAGCCCCAGCATTTT

D gene: .
V gene: TRBV2
J gene: TRBJ2-7
clone size: once
CDR3 protein: CASSEGKGFYEQYF
CDR3 DNA: TGTGCCAGCAGTGAAGGGAAGGGATTCTACGAGCAGTACTTC

D gene: .
V gene: TRBV5-5
J gene: TRBJ2-7
clone size: .
CDR3 protein: CASSLAPLDSGASYEQYF
CDR3 DNA: TGTGCCAGCAGCTTGGCCCCCCTTGACAGCGGCGCATCCTACGAGCAGTACTTC

D gene: TRBD2
V gene: TRBV9
J gene: TRBJ2-7
clone size: .
CDR3 protein: CASRRSGRALSYEQYF
CDR3 DNA: TGTGCCAGCAGGCGTAGCGGGAGGGCTTTGTCCTACGAGCAGTACTTC

D gene: .
V gene: TRBV7-2
J gene: TRBJ2-7
clone size: .
CDR3 protein: CASSQAGAGEAYEQYF
CDR3 DNA: TGTGCCAGCAGTCAAGCCGGGGCCGGGGAGGCTTACGAGCAGTACTTC

D gene: .
V gene: TRBV5-1
J gene: TRBJ1-1
clone size: .
CDR3 protein: CASSPRIDRNTEAFF
CDR3 DNA: TGCGCCAGCAGCCCCAGAATCGACAGGAACACTGAAGCTTTCTTT

D gene: .
V gene: TRBV7-3
J gene: TRBJ1-3
clone size: .
CDR3 protein: CASSQPGRSSGNTIYF
CDR3 DNA: TGCGCCAGCAGCCAACCGGGACGGAGCTCTGGAAACACCATATATTTT

D gene: .
V gene: TRBV6-5
J gene: TRBJ1-5
clone size: .
CDR3 protein: CASRRTTGSGNQPQHF
CDR3 DNA: TGTGCCAGCAGGCGAACTACAGGTTCTGGCAATCAGCCCCAGCATTTT

D gene: .
V gene: TRBV2
J gene: TRBJ1-1
clone size: few
CDR3 protein: CASGNDLNTEAFF
CDR3 DNA: TGTGCCTCAGGGAACGATCTGAACACTGAAGCTTTCTTT

D gene: .
V gene: TRBV4-2
J gene: TRBJ2-2
clone size: .
CDR3 protein: CASSQDRDTGELFF
CDR3 DNA: TGTGCCAGCAGCCAAGACAGGGACACCGGGGAGCTGTTTTTT

D gene: .
V gene: TRBV10-3
J gene: TRBJ2-2
clone size: .
CDR3 protein: CASRSLGTNTGELFF
CDR3 DNA: TGTGCCAGCAGGTCCCTCGGGACAAACACCGGGGAGCTGTTTTTT

D gene: TRBD1
V gene: TRBV5-1
J gene: TRBJ2-7
clone size: .
CDR3 protein: CASSLAGTANYEQYF
CDR3 DNA: TGCGCCAGCAGCTTGGCCGGGACAGCCAACTACGAGCAGTACTTC

D gene: .
V gene: TRBV10-3
J gene: TRBJ1-3
clone size: once
CDR3 protein: CAIRTVGTIYF
CDR3 DNA: TGTGCCATCAGGACCGTCGGCACCATATATTTT

D gene: TRBD1
V gene: TRBV7-9
J gene: TRBJ1-1
clone size: .
CDR3 protein: CASSALPGTGGTEAFF
CDR3 DNA: TGTGCCAGCAGCGCATTACCCGGGACAGGGGGCACTGAAGCTTTCTTT

D gene: .
V gene: TRBV6-1
J gene: TRBJ2-5
clone size: few
CDR3 protein: CASSDGPIVGYF
CDR3 DNA: TGTGCCAGCAGTGATGGCCCAATCGTGGGGTACTTC

D gene: .
V gene: TRBV15
J gene: TRBJ2-1
clone size: .
CDR3 protein: CATSRQGSYNEQFF
CDR3 DNA: TGTGCCACCAGCAGACAGGGATCCTACAATGAGCAGTTCTTC

D gene: .
V gene: TRBV20-1
J gene: TRBJ2-7
clone size: many
CDR3 protein: CSASGRGNEQYF
CDR3 DNA: TGCAGTGCTAGCGGGAGAGGAAACGAGCAGTACTTC

D gene: .
V gene: TRBV19
J gene: TRBJ2-2
clone size: few
CDR3 protein: CASSITSGGELFF
CDR3 DNA: TGTGCCAGTAGTATTACTTCCGGCGGGGAGCTGTTTTTT

D gene: .
V gene: TRBV5-6
J gene: TRBJ1-6
clone size: few
CDR3 protein: CASSYREAYSPLHF
CDR3 DNA: TGTGCCAGCAGCTACAGGGAGGCATACTCACCCCTCCACTTT

D gene: .
V gene: TRBV7-3
J gene: TRBJ1-5
clone size: .
CDR3 protein: CASSFLRTNQPQHF
CDR3 DNA: TGTGCCAGCAGCTTCCTACGGACCAATCAGCCCCAGCATTTT

D gene: .
V gene: TRBV29-1
J gene: TRBJ2-2
clone size: many
CDR3 protein: CSVDSVSRGHTGELFF
CDR3 DNA: TGCAGCGTCGATTCGGTATCGCGGGGACACACCGGGGAGCTGTTTTTT

D gene: .
V gene: TRBV2
J gene: TRBJ1-6
clone size: few
CDR3 protein: CASRSSGTENSPLHF
CDR3 DNA: TGTGCCAGCAGGTCATCCGGGACGGAGAATTCACCCCTCCACTTT

D gene: TRBD1
V gene: TRBV10-2
J gene: TRBJ1-1
clone size: .
CDR3 protein: CASSHTGAGDTEAFF
CDR3 DNA: TGCGCCAGCAGCCACACAGGGGCCGGGGACACTGAAGCTTTCTTT